Described below is a single T cell receptor beta chain sequence and its context. This specimen comes from a study of blood T cell repertoires in COVID-19. Study-wide background: PBMCs, B-cell-depleted T cells, or T cells were the source of the cDNA or gDNA that made up the material.

The table came from immunoSEQ multiplex PCR; TCRdb's copy has only in-frame clones and leaves some out. Among under 350,000 clones, under 90% were seen once, and the ten largest hold more than 1.5%. Clinical history reported by participants formed the basis on which cohorts were assigned. Germline-derived CDR1 and CDR2 are GTSNPN and SVGIG (reference sequence). The CDR3 contains 13 residues. V shed 8 bases and J shed 6 bases, with 20 bases lying between them. This TCR derives from an older woman who had recovered from COVID-19. The sample comprised PBMCs or T cells enriched from blood (not recorded which). This chain links TRBV30 with TRBJ2-7, with D possibly matching TRBD2 (7 bases). This chain's CDR3 is CALGGGPTGEQYF. For the CDR3, the DNA is TGTGCCCTTGGGGGGGGCCCGACCGGCGAGCAGTACTTC.